These T cell receptor beta chains were read from a single sample in a study of T cell repertoires in cytomegalovirus infection. These TCRs' antigens remain unknown. TCRdb analysed the reads with MiXCR anew, one entry per CDR3 protein. The sample has about 110,000 distinct CDR3 sequences; roughly 41% are singletons. The sample here was CD8+ T cells from cultured PBMCs, taken from culture after CMV antigen stimulation. These receptors all come from a human donor in good health (CMV status not recorded). Some clones in this sample may be carry-over from other donors' samples. Both conserved end residues are part of each CDR3. Fields, in order: V gene, clone size, D gene, J gene, CDR3 protein, CDR3 DNA. D genes are given only for firm matches. Where a row states a size, it is once, few, many or the class of an expanded clone; other rows omit it.

V gene: TRBV7-9
clone size: few
D gene: NA
J gene: TRBJ1-2
CDR3 protein: CASSLGTANYGYTF
CDR3 DNA: TGTGCCAGCAGCTTAGGGACAGCTAACTATGGCTACACCTTC

V gene: TRBV10-3
clone size: many
D gene: NA
J gene: TRBJ2-1
CDR3 protein: CAISESRQNLYNEQFF
CDR3 DNA: TGTGCCATCAGTGAGTCACGGCAGAATCTCTACAATGAGCAGTTCTTC

V gene: TRBV20-1
clone size: NA
D gene: NA
J gene: TRBJ1-6
CDR3 protein: CSAGAGWSYNSPLHF
CDR3 DNA: TGCAGTGCGGGGGCCGGGTGGTCCTATAATTCACCCCTCCACTTT

V gene: TRBV6-5
clone size: few
D gene: NA
J gene: TRBJ2-1
CDR3 protein: CASSYGESSYNEQFF
CDR3 DNA: TGTGCCAGCAGTTATGGTGAAAGCTCCTACAATGAGCAGTTCTTC

V gene: TRBV7-9
clone size: few
D gene: TRBD2
J gene: TRBJ2-1
CDR3 protein: CASSSGTSKNEQFF
CDR3 DNA: TGTGCCAGCAGCTCCGGGACTAGCAAGAATGAGCAGTTCTTC

V gene: TRBV12-3/TRBV12-4
clone size: NA
D gene: TRBD1
J gene: TRBJ1-4
CDR3 protein: CASSPLEGGKKLFF
CDR3 DNA: TGTGCCAGCAGTCCCCTTGAAGGGGGCAAAAAACTGTTTTTT

V gene: TRBV4-2
clone size: few
D gene: NA
J gene: TRBJ1-1
CDR3 protein: CASSPYRGPPFNTEAFF
CDR3 DNA: TGTGCCAGCAGTCCGTACCGGGGCCCACCTTTTAACACTGAAGCTTTCTTT

V gene: TRBV6-2/TRBV6-3
clone size: NA
D gene: NA
J gene: TRBJ1-5
CDR3 protein: CASSPGGFNQPQHF
CDR3 DNA: TGTGCCAGCAGCCCTGGGGGATTCAATCAGCCCCAGCATTTT

V gene: TRBV2
clone size: NA
D gene: TRBD2
J gene: TRBJ2-1
CDR3 protein: CASSGGKTSGSSYNEQFF
CDR3 DNA: TGTGCCAGCAGTGGGGGCAAGACTAGCGGGAGCTCCTACAATGAGCAGTTCTTC

V gene: TRBV13
clone size: NA
D gene: NA
J gene: TRBJ2-5
CDR3 protein: CASSLGGPVETQYF
CDR3 DNA: TGTGCCAGCAGCTTAGGGGGCCCCGTGGAGACCCAGTACTTC

V gene: TRBV7-9
clone size: NA
D gene: NA
J gene: TRBJ2-7
CDR3 protein: CASSWALAPNYEQYF
CDR3 DNA: TGTGCCAGCAGCTGGGCCCTAGCGCCGAACTACGAGCAGTACTTC

V gene: TRBV4-1
clone size: many
D gene: NA
J gene: TRBJ2-7
CDR3 protein: CASSQDTGTYEQYF
CDR3 DNA: TGCGCCAGCAGCCAAGACACGGGGACCTACGAGCAGTACTTC

V gene: TRBV2
clone size: NA
D gene: NA
J gene: TRBJ2-7
CDR3 protein: CAIQGREQYF
CDR3 DNA: TGTGCCATCCAGGGACGCGAGCAGTACTTC

V gene: TRBV7-9
clone size: NA
D gene: NA
J gene: TRBJ2-7
CDR3 protein: CASRRNPGAGSYEQYF
CDR3 DNA: TGTGCCAGCAGACGCAACCCCGGGGCTGGATCCTACGAGCAGTACTTC

V gene: TRBV9
clone size: NA
D gene: TRBD1
J gene: TRBJ2-3
CDR3 protein: CASSGTGGTGTDTQYF
CDR3 DNA: TGTGCCAGCAGCGGGACAGGGGGCACCGGCACAGATACGCAGTATTTT

V gene: TRBV12-3/TRBV12-4
clone size: few
D gene: NA
J gene: TRBJ1-1
CDR3 protein: CASSSIPGQRSEAFF
CDR3 DNA: TGTGCCAGCAGTTCGATCCCGGGGCAAAGGTCTGAAGCTTTCTTT

V gene: TRBV27
clone size: NA
D gene: NA
J gene: TRBJ1-5
CDR3 protein: CASSLVTGGNQPQHF
CDR3 DNA: TGTGCCAGCAGTTTAGTCACAGGCGGGAATCAGCCCCAGCATTTT

V gene: TRBV4-1
clone size: many
D gene: TRBD1
J gene: TRBJ1-1
CDR3 protein: CASSQTGDTEAFF
CDR3 DNA: TGCGCCAGCAGCCAGACAGGGGACACTGAAGCTTTCTTT

V gene: TRBV28
clone size: NA
D gene: NA
J gene: TRBJ1-5
CDR3 protein: CASSWGAGGNQPQHF
CDR3 DNA: TGTGCCAGCAGTTGGGGGGCAGGGGGCAATCAGCCCCAGCATTTT

V gene: TRBV4-1
clone size: NA
D gene: NA
J gene: TRBJ2-7
CDR3 protein: CASSHLTGIEQYF
CDR3 DNA: TGCGCCAGCAGCCATCTCACAGGGATCGAGCAGTACTTC

V gene: TRBV23-1
clone size: many
D gene: TRBD1
J gene: TRBJ2-2
CDR3 protein: CASSQSGTGDNGELFF
CDR3 DNA: TGCGCCAGCAGTCAATCCGGGACAGGGGATAACGGGGAGCTGTTTTTT

V gene: TRBV29-1
clone size: few
D gene: TRBD1
J gene: TRBJ2-7
CDR3 protein: CSVGTGTHEQYF
CDR3 DNA: TGCAGCGTTGGGACAGGGACCCACGAGCAGTACTTC

V gene: TRBV27
clone size: few
D gene: TRBD1
J gene: TRBJ2-1
CDR3 protein: CASSSGTGQTYNEQFF
CDR3 DNA: TGTGCCAGCAGTTCCGGGACAGGCCAAACCTACAATGAGCAGTTCTTC

V gene: TRBV19
clone size: NA
D gene: TRBD1
J gene: TRBJ1-1
CDR3 protein: CASTPTGLNTEAFF
CDR3 DNA: TGTGCCAGTACCCCGACAGGGCTGAACACTGAAGCTTTCTTT